Included here is one T cell receptor beta chain sequence, with context. This entry comes from a study of shared clonotypes between healthy human individuals. J gave up 5 bases and V 7 bases, and 12 bases lay outside the gene matches. The CDR3 is 14 amino acids. From germline, CDR1 is SQVTM and CDR2 ANQGSEA. A deep-level run was used for the assay. Genomic DNA of each subset was evenly split across several immunoSEQ plates. The assay was immunoSEQ multiplex PCR, and TCRdb's table has in-frame clones only and misses some. The sample lists about 490,000 clones, 60% to 85% occurring once. This receptor was obtained from a woman aged 40-49 years in good health. Some clones in this sample may be carry-over from other donors' samples. Sequenced sample: PBMCs. The V and J genes are TRBV29-1 and TRBJ2-5; 8 positions agree with TRBD2. CDR3 loop: CSGLGREGSETQYF. In DNA, the CDR3 is TGCAGCGGCTTGGGACGGGAGGGCTCGGAGACCCAGTACTTC.